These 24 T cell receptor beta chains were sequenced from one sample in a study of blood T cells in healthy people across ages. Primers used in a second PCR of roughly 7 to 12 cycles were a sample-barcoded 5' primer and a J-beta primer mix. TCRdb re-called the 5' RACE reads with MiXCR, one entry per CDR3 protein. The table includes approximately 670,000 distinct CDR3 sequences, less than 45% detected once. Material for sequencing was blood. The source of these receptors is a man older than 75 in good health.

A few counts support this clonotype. CDR3 residues: CSARGSGPMQYF. CDR3 DNA: TGCAGTGCTAGGGGGTCCGGGCCCATGCAGTACTTC. The chain uses TRBV20-1 and TRBJ2-5, with D uncertain. CDR1 is DFQATT and CDR2 is SNEGSKA in the germline V gene (reference sequence). Trimming removed 3 bases from V and 11 bases from J, with 16 bases in between. The CDR3 contains 12 residues.

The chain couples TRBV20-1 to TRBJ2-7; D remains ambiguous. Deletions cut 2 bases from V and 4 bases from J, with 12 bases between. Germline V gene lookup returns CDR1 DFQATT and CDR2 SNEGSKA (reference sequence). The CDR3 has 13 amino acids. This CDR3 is CSARRRTSYEQYF. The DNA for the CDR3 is TGCAGTGCTAGACGCAGGACCTCTTACGAGCAGTACTTC.

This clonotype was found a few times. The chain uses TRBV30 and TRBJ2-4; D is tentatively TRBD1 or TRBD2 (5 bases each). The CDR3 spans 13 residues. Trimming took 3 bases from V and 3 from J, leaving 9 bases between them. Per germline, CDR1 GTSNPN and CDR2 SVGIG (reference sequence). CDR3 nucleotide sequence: TGTGCCTGGAGAGCTGGGGGCAAAAACATTCAGTACTTC. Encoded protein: CAWRAGGKNIQYF.

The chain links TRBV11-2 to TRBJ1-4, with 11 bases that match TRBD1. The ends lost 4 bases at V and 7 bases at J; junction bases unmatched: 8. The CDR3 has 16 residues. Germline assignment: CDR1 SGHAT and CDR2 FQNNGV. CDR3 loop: CASSSNGGTGGEKLFF. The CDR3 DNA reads TGTGCCAGCAGCTCGAATGGGGGGACAGGGGGTGAAAAACTGTTTTTT.

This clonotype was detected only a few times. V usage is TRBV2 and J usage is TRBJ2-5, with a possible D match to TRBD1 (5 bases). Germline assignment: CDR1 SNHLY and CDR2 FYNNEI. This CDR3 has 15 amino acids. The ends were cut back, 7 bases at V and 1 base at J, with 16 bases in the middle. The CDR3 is CASKLRQLFQETQYF. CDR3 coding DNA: TGTGCCAGCAAGCTACGACAGCTCTTCCAAGAGACCCAGTACTTC. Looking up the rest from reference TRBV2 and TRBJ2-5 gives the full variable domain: EPEVTQTPSHQVTQMGQEVILRCVPISNHLYFYWYRQILGQKVEFLVSFYNNEISEKSEIFDDQFSVERPDGSNFTLKIRSTKLEDSAMYFCASKLRQLFQETQYFGPGTRLLVL.

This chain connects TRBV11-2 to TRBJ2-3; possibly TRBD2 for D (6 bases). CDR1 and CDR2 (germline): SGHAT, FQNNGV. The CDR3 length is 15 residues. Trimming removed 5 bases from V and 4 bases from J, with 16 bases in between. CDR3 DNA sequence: TGTGCCAGCAGCCGTTCTGTCGGGAGCGCAGATACGCAGTATTTT. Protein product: CASSRSVGSADTQYF.

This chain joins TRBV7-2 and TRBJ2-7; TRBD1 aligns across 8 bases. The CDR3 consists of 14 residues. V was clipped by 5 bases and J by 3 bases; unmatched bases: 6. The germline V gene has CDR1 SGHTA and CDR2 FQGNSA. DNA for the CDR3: TGTGCCAGCAGCATCTGGACAGGGTACTACGAGCAGTACTTC. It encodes CASSIWTGYYEQYF.

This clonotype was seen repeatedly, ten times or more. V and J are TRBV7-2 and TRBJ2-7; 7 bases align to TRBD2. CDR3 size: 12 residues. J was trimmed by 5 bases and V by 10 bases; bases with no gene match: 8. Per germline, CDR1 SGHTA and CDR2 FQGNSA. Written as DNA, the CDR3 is TGTGCCACGGGGCGGGAGAGACACGAGCAGTACTTC. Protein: CATGRERHEQYF.

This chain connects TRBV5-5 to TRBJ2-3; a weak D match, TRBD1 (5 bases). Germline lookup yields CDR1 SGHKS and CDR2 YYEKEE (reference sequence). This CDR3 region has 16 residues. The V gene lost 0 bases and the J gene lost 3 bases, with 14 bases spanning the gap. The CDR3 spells CASSLAQGIPTDTQYF. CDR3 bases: TGTGCCAGCAGCTTGGCGCAGGGAATCCCTACAGATACGCAGTATTTT.

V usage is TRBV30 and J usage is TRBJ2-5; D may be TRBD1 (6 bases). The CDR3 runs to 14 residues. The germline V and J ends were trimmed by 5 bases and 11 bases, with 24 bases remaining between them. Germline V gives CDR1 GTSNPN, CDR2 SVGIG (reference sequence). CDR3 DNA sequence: TGTGCCTGGCGACAGGAATCCTCCTACAATGAGCAGTACTTC. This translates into CAWRQESSYNEQYF.

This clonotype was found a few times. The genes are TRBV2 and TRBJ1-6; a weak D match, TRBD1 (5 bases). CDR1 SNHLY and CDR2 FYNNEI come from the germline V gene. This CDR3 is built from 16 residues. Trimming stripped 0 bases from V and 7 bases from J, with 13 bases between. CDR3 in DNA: TGTGCCAGCAGTGAAGCGACAGCCCAAGGAAATTCACCCCTCCACTTT. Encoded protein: CASSEATAQGNSPLHF.

This CDR3 reads CASSPRIRGKLFF. Written as DNA, the CDR3 is TGTGCCAGCTCACCAAGGATTCGAGGAAAACTGTTTTTT. This sequence joins TRBV18 and TRBJ1-4; D is uncertain. The CDR3 spans 13 residues. Germline V gene data show CDR1 as KGHSH and CDR2 as LQKENI. Trimming removed 2 bases from V and 10 bases from J, with 11 bases in between.

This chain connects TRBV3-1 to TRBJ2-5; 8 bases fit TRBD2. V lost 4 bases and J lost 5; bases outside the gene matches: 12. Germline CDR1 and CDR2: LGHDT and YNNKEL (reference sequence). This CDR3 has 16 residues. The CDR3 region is CASSPTASGGHETQYF. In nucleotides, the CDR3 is TGTGCCAGCAGCCCAACGGCGAGCGGGGGCCACGAGACCCAGTACTTC.

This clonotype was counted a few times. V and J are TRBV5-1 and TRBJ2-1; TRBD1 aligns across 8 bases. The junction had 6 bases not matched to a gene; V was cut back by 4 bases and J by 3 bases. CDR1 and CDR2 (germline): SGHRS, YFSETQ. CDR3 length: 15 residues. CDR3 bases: TGCGCCAGCAGCACAGGGGGAGGCAACTACAATGAGCAGTTCTTC. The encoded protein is CASSTGGGNYNEQFF.

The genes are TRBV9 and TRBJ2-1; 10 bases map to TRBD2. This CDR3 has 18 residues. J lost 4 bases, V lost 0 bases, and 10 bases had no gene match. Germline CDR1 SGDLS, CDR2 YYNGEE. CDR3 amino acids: CASSVEGTSERLYNEQFF. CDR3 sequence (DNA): TGTGCCAGCAGCGTAGAGGGGACTAGCGAGAGATTATACAATGAGCAGTTCTTC.

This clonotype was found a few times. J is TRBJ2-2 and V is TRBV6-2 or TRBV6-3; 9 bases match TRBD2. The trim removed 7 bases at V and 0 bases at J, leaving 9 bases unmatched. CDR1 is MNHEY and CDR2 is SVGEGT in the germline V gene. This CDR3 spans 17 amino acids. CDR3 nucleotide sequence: TGTGCCAGCATCTCCGGGACTAGCCTTTCGAACACCGGGGAGCTGTTTTTT. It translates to CASISGTSLSNTGELFF.

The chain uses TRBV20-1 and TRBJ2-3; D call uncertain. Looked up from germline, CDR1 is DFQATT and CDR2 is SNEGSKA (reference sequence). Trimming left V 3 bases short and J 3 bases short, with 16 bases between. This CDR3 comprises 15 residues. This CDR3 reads CSARDPVPETDTQYF. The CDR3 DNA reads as TGCAGTGCTAGGGACCCCGTGCCCGAAACAGATACGCAGTATTTT.

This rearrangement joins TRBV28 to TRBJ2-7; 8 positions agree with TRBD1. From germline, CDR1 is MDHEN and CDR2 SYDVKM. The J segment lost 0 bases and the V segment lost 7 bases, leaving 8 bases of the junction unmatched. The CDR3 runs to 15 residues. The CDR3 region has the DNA TGTGCCAGCATCACGGCAGGGGGCAACTCCTACGAGCAGTACTTC. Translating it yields CASITAGGNSYEQYF.

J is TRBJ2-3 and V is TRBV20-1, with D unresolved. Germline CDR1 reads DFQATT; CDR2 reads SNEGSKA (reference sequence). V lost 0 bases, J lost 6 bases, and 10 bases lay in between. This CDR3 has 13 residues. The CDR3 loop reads CSAREPPLDTQYF. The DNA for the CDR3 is TGCAGTGCTAGAGAACCCCCTTTGGATACGCAGTATTTT.

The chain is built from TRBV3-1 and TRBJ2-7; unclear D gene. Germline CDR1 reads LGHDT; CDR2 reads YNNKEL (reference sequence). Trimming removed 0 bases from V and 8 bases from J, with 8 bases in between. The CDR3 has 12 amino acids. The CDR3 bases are TGTGCCAGCAGCCAAGAGGACCGACAGCAGTACTTC. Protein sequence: CASSQEDRQQYF.

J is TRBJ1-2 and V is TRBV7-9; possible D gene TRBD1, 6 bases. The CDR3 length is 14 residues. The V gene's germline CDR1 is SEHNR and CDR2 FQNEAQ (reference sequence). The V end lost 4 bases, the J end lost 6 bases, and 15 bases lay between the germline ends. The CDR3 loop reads CASSSQGCADGYTF. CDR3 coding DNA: TGTGCCAGCAGCTCTCAGGGGTGTGCTGATGGCTACACCTTC.

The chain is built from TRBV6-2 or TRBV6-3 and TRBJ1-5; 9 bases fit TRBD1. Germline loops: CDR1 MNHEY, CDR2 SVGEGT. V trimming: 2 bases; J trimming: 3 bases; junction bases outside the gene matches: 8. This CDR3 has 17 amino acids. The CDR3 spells CASSYRPGQGNNQPQHF. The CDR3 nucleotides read TGTGCCAGCAGTTACCGCCCCGGACAGGGGAACAATCAGCCCCAGCATTTT.

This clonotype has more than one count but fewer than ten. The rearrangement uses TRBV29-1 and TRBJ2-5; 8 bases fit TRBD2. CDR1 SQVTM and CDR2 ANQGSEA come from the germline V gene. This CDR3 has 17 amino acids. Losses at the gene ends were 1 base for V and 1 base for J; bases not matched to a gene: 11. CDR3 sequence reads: CSVEVWKVSGVQETQYF. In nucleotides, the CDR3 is TGCAGCGTTGAAGTGTGGAAAGTTAGCGGGGTCCAAGAGACCCAGTACTTC.

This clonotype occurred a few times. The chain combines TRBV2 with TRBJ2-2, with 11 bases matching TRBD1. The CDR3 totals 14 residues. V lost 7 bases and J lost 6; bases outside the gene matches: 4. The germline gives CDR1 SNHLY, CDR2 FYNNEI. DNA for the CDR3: TGTGCCAGCAAAGGACAGGGGGCATCCGGGGAGCTGTTTTTT. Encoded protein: CASKGQGASGELFF.